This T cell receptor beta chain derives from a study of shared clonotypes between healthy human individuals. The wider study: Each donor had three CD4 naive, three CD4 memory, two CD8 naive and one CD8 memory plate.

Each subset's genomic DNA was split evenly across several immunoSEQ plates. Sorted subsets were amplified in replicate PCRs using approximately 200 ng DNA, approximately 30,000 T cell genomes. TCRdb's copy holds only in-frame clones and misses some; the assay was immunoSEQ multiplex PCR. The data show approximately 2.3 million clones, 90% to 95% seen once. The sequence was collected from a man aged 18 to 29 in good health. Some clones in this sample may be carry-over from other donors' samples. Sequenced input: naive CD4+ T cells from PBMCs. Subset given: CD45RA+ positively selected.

CDR3: CASRPAGGQETQYF. DNA for the CDR3: TGTGCCAGCAGACCGGCGGGGGGACAAGAGACCCAGTACTTC. V gene TRBV25-1 combines with J gene TRBJ2-5; 8 nucleotides align to TRBD2. From germline, CDR1 is MGHDK and CDR2 SYGVNS. This CDR3 region has 14 residues. The V and J ends lost 6 bases and 2 bases, in that order; junction bases with no gene match: 5.